This T cell receptor (beta chain) was observed in a study of blood T cell repertoires in COVID-19. Measured with immunoSEQ multiplex PCR; TCRdb has only the in-frame clones, and not every one. This table has 150,000 to 200,000 clones, about 84% appearing once. The V gene end was trimmed by 5 bases and the J gene end by 5 bases; junction bases not matched to a gene: 11. CDR1 is SGHNT and CDR2 is YYREEE in the germline V gene (reference sequence). This CDR3 contains 16 residues. The rearrangement links TRBV5-4 to TRBJ2-1; TRBD2 aligns across 9 bases. The sequenced sample was peripheral blood. The sequence was collected from a person between 65 and 79 years old with COVID-19, enrolled during active disease. In DNA, the CDR3 is TGTGCCAGCAGGAAGTCTAGCGGGAAAGGGGACAATGAGCAGTTCTTC. It codes for CASRKSSGKGDNEQFF.